This entry lists 17 T cell receptor beta chains sequenced from one sample in a study of cytomegalovirus exposure and HLA in healthy donors. Use of 60 Vbeta and 13 Jbeta primers characterized the PCR. Assay: immunoSEQ multiplex PCR; the TCRdb copy retains only in-frame clones and omits some. The sample shows about 140,000 clones, about 80% of them seen only once. The source material was PBMCs. The source of these receptors is a young man in good health and CMV-seronegative.

This clone was found a few times. The V and J genes are TRBV7-9 and TRBJ1-4, with TRBD1 matching 7 bases. With 0 bases clipped from V and 7 bases from J, the junction kept 2 bases outside the gene matches. Germline V CDR1 and CDR2: SEHNR, FQNEAQ (reference sequence). The CDR3 sequence is 14 residues long. The CDR3 DNA sequence: TGTGCCAGCAGCTTAGCAGGGGGCGGTGAAAAACTGTTTTTT. Translation: CASSLAGGGEKLFF.

The chain couples TRBV27 to TRBJ2-5; 7 nucleotides agree with TRBD2. The ends lost 10 bases at V and 4 bases at J; junction bases unmatched: 15. Per the germline V gene, CDR1 is MNHEY and CDR2 is SMNVEV (reference sequence). The CDR3 has 15 amino acids. CDR3 protein: CATQPEAGLIETQYF. The CDR3 DNA follows: TGTGCCACCCAGCCAGAAGCGGGGCTAATAGAGACCCAGTACTTC.

The rearrangement links TRBV7-8 to TRBJ2-1, with D uncertain. V was trimmed by 1 base and J by 6 bases, leaving 7 bases between them. CDR1 and CDR2 from the germline V gene are SGHVS and FQNEAQ. The CDR3 runs to 13 residues. This CDR3 is CASSLGPVNEQFF. The CDR3 DNA sequence: TGTGCCAGCAGCTTAGGCCCGGTCAATGAGCAGTTCTTC.

The chain has TRBV2 and TRBJ1-5; the match to TRBD1 covers 10 bases. After removal of 4 bases from V and 5 bases from J, the junction contained 5 bases not matched to a gene. The germline V gene encodes CDR1 SNHLY and CDR2 FYNNEI. The CDR3 covers 15 residues. The CDR3 DNA is TGTGCCAGCAGTGTGACAGGGGGCATCGATCAGCCCCAGCATTTT. Amino acids: CASSVTGGIDQPQHF. The whole variable domain, remainder taken from reference TRBV2 and TRBJ1-5, is EPEVTQTPSHQVTQMGQEVILRCVPISNHLYFYWYRQILGQKVEFLVSFYNNEISEKSEIFDDQFSVERPDGSNFTLKIRSTKLEDSAMYFCASSVTGGIDQPQHFGDGTRLSIL.

This rearrangement joins TRBV5-1 to TRBJ2-3; 8 positions agree with TRBD1. The J segment lost 2 bases and the V segment lost 5 bases, leaving 19 bases of the junction unmatched. The germline CDR1 and CDR2 sequences are SGHRS and YFSETQ. This CDR3 spans 19 amino acids. The CDR3 is CASRKDRAPSSIDTDTQYF. CDR3 in DNA: TGCGCCAGCAGAAAGGACAGGGCCCCTTCTTCTATCGACACAGATACGCAGTATTTT.

The chain links TRBV28 to TRBJ2-7; perhaps TRBD1 as D (5 bases). This CDR3 has 15 residues. Trimming pared 5 bases from V and 2 bases from J, leaving 16 bases between. Germline CDR1 MDHEN, CDR2 SYDVKM. This CDR3 reads CASSPRQISTYEQYF. The CDR3 DNA reads TGTGCCAGCAGTCCCCGACAGATTAGTACCTACGAGCAGTACTTC.

In this sample, this clone turned up a few times. This chain uses TRBV28 with TRBJ1-2; TRBD1 aligns across 12 bases. V dropped 8 bases and J dropped 4; count of bases not matched to a gene: 8. This CDR3 contains 15 residues. From germline, CDR1 is MDHEN and CDR2 SYDVKM. CDR3 bases: TGTGCCAGCCGGGACAGGGGGCGGATTGGCTATGGCTACACCTTC. Its protein is CASRDRGRIGYGYTF.

The chain has TRBV7-9 and TRBJ2-7; 14 nucleotides align to TRBD2. Germline V gives CDR1 SEHNR, CDR2 FQNEAQ (reference sequence). Losses at the gene ends were 5 bases for V and 4 bases for J; bases not matched to a gene: 7. The CDR3 is 16 residues long. CDR3 DNA: TGTGCCAGCAGCCCGGGACTAGCGGGGGACAAGTACGAGCAGTACTTC. As protein: CASSPGLAGDKYEQYF.

The rearrangement uses TRBV10-3 and TRBJ1-4; D is possibly TRBD1 (5 bases). The germline gives CDR1 ENHRY, CDR2 SYGVKD. The CDR3 has 16 residues. Trimming pared 10 bases from V and 0 bases from J, leaving 18 bases between. The CDR3 sequence: CASRGDAASTNEKLFF. The CDR3 DNA sequence: TGTGCCAGCCGCGGGGACGCGGCGTCAACTAATGAAAAACTGTTTTTT.

The rearrangement joins TRBV18 to TRBJ2-3, with 9 bases fitting TRBD2. The CDR3 runs to 16 residues. Germline loops: CDR1 KGHSH, CDR2 LQKENI. Germline trimming cut 3 bases from V and 2 bases from J; bases unmatched to any gene: 6. CDR3 sequence: CASSPGGLAFTDTQYF. CDR3 coding DNA: TGTGCCAGCTCACCGGGGGGACTAGCCTTCACAGATACGCAGTATTTT.

The rearrangement uses TRBV6-5 and TRBJ2-7; TRBD2 might be the D (6 bases). Trimming took 7 bases from V and 7 from J, leaving 17 bases between them. The CDR3 contains 13 residues. The germline V gene encodes CDR1 MNHEY and CDR2 SVGAGI. CDR3 in amino acids: CASKKGGLGEQYF. In DNA, the CDR3 is TGTGCCAGCAAGAAGGGAGGTCTCGGGGAGCAGTACTTC.

V usage is TRBV6-5 and J usage is TRBJ2-3; 8 bases fit TRBD2. This CDR3 is built from 15 residues. Looked up from germline, CDR1 is MNHEY and CDR2 is SVGAGI. V lost 8 bases and J lost 0; bases outside the gene matches: 7. CDR3 nucleotide sequence: TGTGCCAGCCGGGTTAGCGGGGCAAGCACAGATACGCAGTATTTT. Residues: CASRVSGASTDTQYF.

The chain links TRBV14 to TRBJ2-7; no clear D gene. CDR3 size: 12 residues. V was pared by 1 base and J by 7 bases, with 8 bases between. CDR1 and CDR2 (germline): SGHDN, FVKESK. CDR3: CASSQGSREQYF. As DNA, the CDR3 is TGTGCCAGCAGCCAAGGGTCGAGAGAGCAGTACTTC.

The rearrangement uses TRBV5-4 and TRBJ2-5; 7 bases are shared with TRBD1. The CDR3 length is 17 residues. Trimming removed 3 bases from V and 1 base from J; junction bases left unmatched: 12. Germline V gene lookup returns CDR1 SGHNT and CDR2 YYREEE (reference sequence). The CDR3 bases are TGTGCCAGCAGCTGGCAAAGAGGGGGCTCCGCCCAAGAGACCCAGTACTTC. Protein product: CASSWQRGGSAQETQYF.

The CDR3 DNA sequence: TGTGCCAGCACCTCACTGACATCCGGGACAGGGGTAGGGAACACTGAAGCTTTCTTT. Encoded protein: CASTSLTSGTGVGNTEAFF. The chain couples TRBV7-2 to TRBJ1-1; TRBD1 matches at 10 bases. CDR1 is SGHTA, CDR2 FQGNSA, per germline. V shed 7 bases and J 1 base; nucleotides not matched to a gene: 18. This CDR3 is 19 amino acids long.

The chain recombines TRBV11-2 with TRBJ2-5; TRBD1 is a possible D gene (5 bases). V shed 1 base and J shed 1 base, with 10 bases lying between them. The germline V gene encodes CDR1 SGHAT and CDR2 FQNNGV. This CDR3 region has 15 residues. CDR3 coding DNA: TGTGCCAGCAGCTTAGTCACAGGACGCCAAGAGACCCAGTACTTC. It codes for CASSLVTGRQETQYF.

In its sample, this clone was seen a few times. This sequence joins TRBV9 and TRBJ2-5, with 7 positions matching TRBD1. CDR1 and CDR2 (germline): SGDLS, YYNGEE. The CDR3 has 14 residues. Losses at the gene ends were 4 bases for V and 3 bases for J; bases not matched to a gene: 6. The CDR3 sequence: CASSKTTGEETQYF. The CDR3 DNA follows: TGTGCCAGCAGCAAGACCACAGGGGAAGAGACCCAGTACTTC.